Described below is a single TCR beta chain sequence and its context. The antigen is not known. This specimen comes from a study of blood T cells in healthy people across ages. A second roughly 6 to 11 cycle PCR used barcoded and J-beta primers. Sequencing recovered at least 2.5 million CDR3-containing paired-end reads from each sample. In TCRdb, the 5' RACE reads were re-called with MiXCR into one record per CDR3 protein. The repertoire holds around 600,000 distinct CDR3 sequences, with less than 60% as singletons. Study results and caveats: Compared with aged donors, long-lived donors showed fewer expanded clones, suggesting selection. The study could not conclusively compare naive and antigen-experienced cells, given its unsorted PBMCs.

The CDR3 has 13 amino acids. Germline loops: CDR1 MDHEN, CDR2 SYDVKM. The V and J ends lost 6 bases and 7 bases, in that order; junction bases with no gene match: 3. Total RNA, at least 5 micrograms per sample, came from PBMCs. The clonotype was recovered from a man older than 75 in good health. This chain joins TRBV28 and TRBJ2-1, with 10 bases that match TRBD1. The sample comprised blood. The CDR3 DNA is TGTGCCAGCAGACGGGACAGGGGTAATGAGCAGTTCTTC. This translates into CASRRDRGNEQFF.